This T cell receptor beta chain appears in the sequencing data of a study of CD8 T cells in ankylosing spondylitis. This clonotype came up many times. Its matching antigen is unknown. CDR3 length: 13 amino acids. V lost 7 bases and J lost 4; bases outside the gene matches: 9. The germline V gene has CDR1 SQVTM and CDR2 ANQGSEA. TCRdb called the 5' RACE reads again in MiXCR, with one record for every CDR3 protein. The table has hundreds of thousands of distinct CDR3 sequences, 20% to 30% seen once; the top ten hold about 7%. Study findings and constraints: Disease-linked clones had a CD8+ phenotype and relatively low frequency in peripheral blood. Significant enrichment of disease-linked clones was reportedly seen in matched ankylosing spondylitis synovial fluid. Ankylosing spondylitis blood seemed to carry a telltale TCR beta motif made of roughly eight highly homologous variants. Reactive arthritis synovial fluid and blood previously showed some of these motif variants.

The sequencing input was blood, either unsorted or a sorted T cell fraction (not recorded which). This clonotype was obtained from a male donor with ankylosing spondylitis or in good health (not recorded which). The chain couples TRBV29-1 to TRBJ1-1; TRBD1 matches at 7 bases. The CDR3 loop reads CSANRGRTTEAFF. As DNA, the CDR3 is TGCAGCGCAAATAGGGGGCGGACCACTGAAGCTTTCTTT. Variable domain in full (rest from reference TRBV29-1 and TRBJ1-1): SAVISQKPSRDICQRGTSLTIQCQVDSQVTMMFWYRQQPGQSLTLIATANQGSEATYESGFVIDKFPISRPNLTFSTLTVSNMSPEDSSIYLCSANRGRTTEAFFGQGTRLTVV.